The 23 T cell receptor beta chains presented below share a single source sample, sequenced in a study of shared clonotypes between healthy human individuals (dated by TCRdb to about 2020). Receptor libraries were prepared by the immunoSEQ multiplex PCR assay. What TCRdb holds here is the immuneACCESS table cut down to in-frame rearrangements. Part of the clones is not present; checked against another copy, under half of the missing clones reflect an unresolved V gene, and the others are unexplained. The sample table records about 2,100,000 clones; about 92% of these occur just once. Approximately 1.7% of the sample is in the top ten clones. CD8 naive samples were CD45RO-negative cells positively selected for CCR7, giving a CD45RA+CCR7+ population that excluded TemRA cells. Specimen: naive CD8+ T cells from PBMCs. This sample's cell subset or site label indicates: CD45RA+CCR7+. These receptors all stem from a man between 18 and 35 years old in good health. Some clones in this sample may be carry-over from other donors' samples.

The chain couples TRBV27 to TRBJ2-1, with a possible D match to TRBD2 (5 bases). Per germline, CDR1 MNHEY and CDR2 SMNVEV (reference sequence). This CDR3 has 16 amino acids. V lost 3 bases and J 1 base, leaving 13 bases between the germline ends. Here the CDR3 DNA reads TGTGCCAGCAGTTTTCTTCAGCGGCAGTCCTACAATGAGCAGTTCTTC. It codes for CASSFLQRQSYNEQFF.

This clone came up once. The CDR3 is CASSIVRDRGDGELFF. The CDR3 coding sequence is TGTGCCAGTAGTATAGTCCGGGACAGGGGGGACGGGGAGCTGTTTTTT. V and J are TRBV19 and TRBJ2-2, with 11 bases fitting TRBD1. The CDR3 covers 16 residues. The trim removed 1 base at V and 7 bases at J, leaving 5 bases unmatched. Germline V CDR1 and CDR2: LNHDA, SQIVND (reference sequence).

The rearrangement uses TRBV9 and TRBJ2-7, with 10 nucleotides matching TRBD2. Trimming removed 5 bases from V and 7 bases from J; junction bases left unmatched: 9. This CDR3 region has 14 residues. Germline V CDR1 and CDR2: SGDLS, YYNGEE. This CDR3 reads CASSSGGLGIEQYF. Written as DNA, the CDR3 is TGTGCCAGCAGTAGCGGGGGGCTTGGTATTGAGCAGTACTTC.

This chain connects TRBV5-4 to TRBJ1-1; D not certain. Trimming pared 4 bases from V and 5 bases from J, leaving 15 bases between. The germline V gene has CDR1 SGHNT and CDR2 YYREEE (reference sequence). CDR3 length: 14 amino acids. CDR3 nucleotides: TGTGCCAGCAGCCCCAGTCGGCCCCCTACTGAAGCTTTCTTT. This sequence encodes CASSPSRPPTEAFF. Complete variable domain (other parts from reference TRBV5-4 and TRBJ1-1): ETGVTQSPTHLIKTRGQQVTLRCSSQSGHNTVSWYQQALGQGPQFIFQYYREEENGRGNFPPRFSGLQFPNYSSELNVNALELDDSALYLCASSPSRPPTEAFFGQGTRLTVV.

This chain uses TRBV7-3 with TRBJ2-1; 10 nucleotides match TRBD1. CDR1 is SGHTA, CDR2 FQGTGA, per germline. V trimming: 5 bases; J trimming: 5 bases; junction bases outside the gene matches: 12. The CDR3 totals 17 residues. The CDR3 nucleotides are TGTGCCAGCAGCAGGGGCCGGGACAGGGGAATCCACAATGAGCAGTTCTTC. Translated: CASSRGRDRGIHNEQFF.

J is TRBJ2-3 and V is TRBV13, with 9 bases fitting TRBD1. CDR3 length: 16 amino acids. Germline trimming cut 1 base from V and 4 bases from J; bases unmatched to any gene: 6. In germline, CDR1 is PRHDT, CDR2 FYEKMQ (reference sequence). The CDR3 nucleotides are TGTGCCAGCAGCTTAGAGGGGACAGGGTTCCCAGATACGCAGTATTTT. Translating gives CASSLEGTGFPDTQYF.

CDR3 protein: CASSQGRGYEQYF. Here the CDR3 DNA reads TGTGCCAGCAGCCAAGGACGCGGCTACGAGCAGTACTTC. The J gene is TRBJ2-7, the V gene TRBV13; D gene uncertain. This CDR3 comprises 13 residues. The germline gives CDR1 PRHDT, CDR2 FYEKMQ (reference sequence). Trimming removed 5 bases at V and 3 bases at J, with 11 bases between. Combining the CDR3 with reference TRBV13 and TRBJ2-7 gives the whole variable domain AAGVIQSPRHLIKEKRETATLKCYPIPRHDTVYWYQQGPGQDPQFLISFYEKMQSDKGSIPDRFSAQQFSDYHSELNMSSLELGDSALYFCASSQGRGYEQYFGPGTRLTVT.

Here the CDR3 reads CASSFGRIHEQYF. The DNA for the CDR3 is TGTGCCAGCAGTTTCGGGAGAATCCACGAGCAGTACTTC. The chain joins TRBV28 to TRBJ2-7, with D perhaps TRBD2 (6 bases). Looked up from germline, CDR1 is MDHEN and CDR2 is SYDVKM. The CDR3 runs 13 residues. The V and J ends lost 3 bases and 5 bases respectively, with 11 bases between them.

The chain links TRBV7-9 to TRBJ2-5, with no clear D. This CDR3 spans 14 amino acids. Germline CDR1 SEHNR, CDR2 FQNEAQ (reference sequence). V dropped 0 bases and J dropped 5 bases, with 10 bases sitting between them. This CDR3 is CASSLALAWETQYF. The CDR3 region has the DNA TGTGCCAGCAGCTTAGCTCTCGCCTGGGAGACCCAGTACTTC.

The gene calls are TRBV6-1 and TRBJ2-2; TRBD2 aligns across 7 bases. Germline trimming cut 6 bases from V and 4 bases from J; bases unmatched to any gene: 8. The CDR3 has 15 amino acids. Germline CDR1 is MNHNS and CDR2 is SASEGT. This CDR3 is CASSPTSLGTGELFF. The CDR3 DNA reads TGTGCCAGCAGCCCGACTAGCCTTGGCACCGGGGAGCTGTTTTTT.

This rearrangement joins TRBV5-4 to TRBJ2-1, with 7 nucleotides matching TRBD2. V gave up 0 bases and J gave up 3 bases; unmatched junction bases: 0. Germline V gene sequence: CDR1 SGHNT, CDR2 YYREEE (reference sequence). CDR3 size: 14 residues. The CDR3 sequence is CASSLGEGYNEQFF. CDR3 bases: TGTGCCAGCAGCTTGGGGGAGGGCTACAATGAGCAGTTCTTC.

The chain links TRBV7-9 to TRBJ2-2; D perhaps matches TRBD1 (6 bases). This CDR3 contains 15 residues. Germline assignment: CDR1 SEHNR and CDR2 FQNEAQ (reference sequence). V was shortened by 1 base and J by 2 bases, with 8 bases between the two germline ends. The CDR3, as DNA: TGTGCCAGCAGCTTAGGACAGGTCAACACCGGGGAGCTGTTTTTT. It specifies CASSLGQVNTGELFF.

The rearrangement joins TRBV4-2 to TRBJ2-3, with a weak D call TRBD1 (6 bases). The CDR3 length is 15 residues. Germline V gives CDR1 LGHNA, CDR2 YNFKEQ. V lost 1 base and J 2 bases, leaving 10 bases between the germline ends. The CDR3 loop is CASSQAWDTTDTQYF. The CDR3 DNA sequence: TGTGCCAGCAGCCAAGCCTGGGACACCACAGATACGCAGTATTTT.

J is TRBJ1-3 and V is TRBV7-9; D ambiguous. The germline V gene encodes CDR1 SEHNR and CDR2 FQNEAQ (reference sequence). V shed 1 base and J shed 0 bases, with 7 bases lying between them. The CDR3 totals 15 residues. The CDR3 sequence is CASSLGADSGNTIYF. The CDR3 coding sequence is TGTGCCAGCAGCTTAGGGGCAGACTCTGGAAACACCATATATTTT.

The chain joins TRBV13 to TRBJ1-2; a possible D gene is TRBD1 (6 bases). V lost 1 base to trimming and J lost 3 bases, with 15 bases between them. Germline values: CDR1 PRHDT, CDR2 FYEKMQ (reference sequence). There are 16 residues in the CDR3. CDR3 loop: CASSLVQVTGYYGYTF. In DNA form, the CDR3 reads TGTGCCAGCAGCTTAGTCCAAGTGACAGGCTACTATGGCTACACCTTC.

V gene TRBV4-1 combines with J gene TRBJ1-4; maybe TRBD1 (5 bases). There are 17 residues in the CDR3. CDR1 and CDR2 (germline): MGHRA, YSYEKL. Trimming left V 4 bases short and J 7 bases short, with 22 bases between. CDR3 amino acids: CASSLRAWGMKVEKLFF. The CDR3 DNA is TGCGCCAGCAGCCTCAGGGCTTGGGGGATGAAAGTTGAAAAACTGTTTTTT.

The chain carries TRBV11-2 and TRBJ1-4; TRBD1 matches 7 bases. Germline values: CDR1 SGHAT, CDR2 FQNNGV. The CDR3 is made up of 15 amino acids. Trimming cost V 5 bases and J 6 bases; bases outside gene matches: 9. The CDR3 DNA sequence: TGTGCCAGCAGCCTAGGGGGCACTTCTCATGAAAAACTGTTTTTT. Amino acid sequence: CASSLGGTSHEKLFF.

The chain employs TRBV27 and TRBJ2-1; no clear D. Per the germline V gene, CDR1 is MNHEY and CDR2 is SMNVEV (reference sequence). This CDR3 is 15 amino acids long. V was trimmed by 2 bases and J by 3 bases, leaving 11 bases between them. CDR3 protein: CASSLGSPIYNEQFF. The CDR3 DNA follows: TGTGCCAGCAGTTTAGGTAGTCCGATCTACAATGAGCAGTTCTTC.

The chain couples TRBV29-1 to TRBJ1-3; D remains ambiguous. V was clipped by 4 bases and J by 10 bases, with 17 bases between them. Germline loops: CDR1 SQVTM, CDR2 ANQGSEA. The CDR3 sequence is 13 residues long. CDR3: CSVAGSAEGTIYF. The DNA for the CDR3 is TGCAGCGTTGCGGGGTCGGCGGAAGGTACCATATATTTT. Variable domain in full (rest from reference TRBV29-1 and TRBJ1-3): SAVISQKPSRDICQRGTSLTIQCQVDSQVTMMFWYRQQPGQSLTLIATANQGSEATYESGFVIDKFPISRPNLTFSTLTVSNMSPEDSSIYLCSVAGSAEGTIYFGEGSWLTVV.

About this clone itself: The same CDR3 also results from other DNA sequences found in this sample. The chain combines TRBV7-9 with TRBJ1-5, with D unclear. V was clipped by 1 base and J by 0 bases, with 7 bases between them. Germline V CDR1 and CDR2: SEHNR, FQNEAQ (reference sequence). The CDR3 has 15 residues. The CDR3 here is CASSLGDYSNQPQHF. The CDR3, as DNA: TGTGCCAGCAGCTTAGGGGATTATAGCAATCAGCCCCAGCATTTT.

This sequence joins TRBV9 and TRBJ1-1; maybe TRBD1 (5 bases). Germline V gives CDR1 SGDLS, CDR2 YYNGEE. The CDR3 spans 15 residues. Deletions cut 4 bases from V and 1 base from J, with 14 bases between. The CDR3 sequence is CASSPWGGPNTEAFF. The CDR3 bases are TGTGCCAGCAGCCCATGGGGGGGACCGAACACTGAAGCTTTCTTT.

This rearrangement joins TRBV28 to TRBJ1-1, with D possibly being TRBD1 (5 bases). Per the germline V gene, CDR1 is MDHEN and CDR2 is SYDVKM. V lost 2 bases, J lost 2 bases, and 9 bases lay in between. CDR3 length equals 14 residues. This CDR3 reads CASSLAQANTEAFF. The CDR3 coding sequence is TGTGCCAGCAGTTTAGCACAGGCAAACACTGAAGCTTTCTTT.

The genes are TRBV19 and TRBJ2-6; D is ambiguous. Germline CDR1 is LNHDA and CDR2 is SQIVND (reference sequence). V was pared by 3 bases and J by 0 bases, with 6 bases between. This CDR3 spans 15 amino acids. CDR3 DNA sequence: TGTGCCAGTAGTATGCAGCCCTCTGGGGCCAACGTCCTGACTTTC. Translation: CASSMQPSGANVLTF.